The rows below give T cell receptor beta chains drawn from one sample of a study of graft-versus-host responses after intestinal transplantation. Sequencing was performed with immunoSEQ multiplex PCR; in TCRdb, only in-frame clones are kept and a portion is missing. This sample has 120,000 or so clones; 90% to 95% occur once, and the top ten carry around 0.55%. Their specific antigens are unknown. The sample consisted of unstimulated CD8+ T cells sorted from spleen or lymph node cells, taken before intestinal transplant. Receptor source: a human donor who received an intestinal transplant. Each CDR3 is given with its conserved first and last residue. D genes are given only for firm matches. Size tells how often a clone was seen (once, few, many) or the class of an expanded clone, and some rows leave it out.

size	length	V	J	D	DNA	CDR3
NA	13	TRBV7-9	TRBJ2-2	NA	TGTGCCAGCAGCTTAAAGTACACCGGGGAGCTGTTTTTT	CASSLKYTGELFF
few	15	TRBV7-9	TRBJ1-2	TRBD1	TGTGCCAGCAGCTCCCGGGACAGGGGGCCGTATGGCTACACCTTC	CASSSRDRGPYGYTF
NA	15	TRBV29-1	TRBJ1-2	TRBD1	TGCAGCGTTGAGCCCCGGGACAGCACTTACTATGGCTACACCTTC	CSVEPRDSTYYGYTF
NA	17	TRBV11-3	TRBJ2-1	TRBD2	TGTGCCAGCAGCTTAGCGAGGGGAGCGGGAGTAGTCGATGAGCAGTTCTTC	CASSLARGAGVVDEQFF
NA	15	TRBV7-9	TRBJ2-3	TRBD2	TGTGCCAGCAGCATTAGCGGGACTAGCACAGATACGCAGTATTTT	CASSISGTSTDTQYF
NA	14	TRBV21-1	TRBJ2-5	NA	TGTGCCAGCAAAGTCTGGCGCAATCCAAGGGAGCAGTACTTC	CASKVWRNPREQYF
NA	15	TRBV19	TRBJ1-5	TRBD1	TGTGCCAGTAGTACCTCGGACAGGGGTGGCCAGCCCCAGCATTTT	CASSTSDRGGQPQHF
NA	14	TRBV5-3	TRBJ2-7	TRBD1	TGTGCCAGAAGCTTGGGGACAGGGGCGTACGAGCAGTACTTC	CARSLGTGAYEQYF
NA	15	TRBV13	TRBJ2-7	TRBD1	TGTGCCAGCAGCCTGCAGGGACAGGGGGCAGGTGAGCAGTACTTC	CASSLQGQGAGEQYF
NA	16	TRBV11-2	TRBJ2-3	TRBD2	TGTGCCAGCAGCTTGTGGCCTAGCGGGGGCTCAGATACGCAGTATTTT	CASSLWPSGGSDTQYF
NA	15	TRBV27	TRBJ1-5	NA	TGTGCCAGCAGTCCGGGAAGGGCCCACAATCAGCCCCAGCATTTT	CASSPGRAHNQPQHF
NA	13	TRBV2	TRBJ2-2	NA	TGTGCCAGCAGTGCTAGCCCCTCCGGGGAGCTGTTTTTT	CASSASPSGELFF
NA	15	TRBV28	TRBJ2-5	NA	TGTGCCAGCAGCCCAGCCGGACAGTACCAAGAGACCCAGTACTTC	CASSPAGQYQETQYF
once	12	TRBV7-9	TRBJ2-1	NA	TGTGCCAGCAGCAATCTAGCTGTTGAGCAGTTCTTC	CASSNLAVEQFF
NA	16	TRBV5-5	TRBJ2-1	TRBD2	TGTGCCAGCAGCAGAACTAGCGGGAGAGCCTACAATGAGCAGTTCTTC	CASSRTSGRAYNEQFF
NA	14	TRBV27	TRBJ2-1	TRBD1	TGTGCCAGCAGTCTTTCAGGGGGCTACAATGAGCAGTTCTTC	CASSLSGGYNEQFF
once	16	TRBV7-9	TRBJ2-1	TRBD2	TGTGCCAGCAGCTTAGATACTAGCGGGAGAGGTCCTGAGCAGTTCTTC	CASSLDTSGRGPEQFF
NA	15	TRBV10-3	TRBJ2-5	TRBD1	TGTGCCATCAGTGAGCCGACAGGGGGCGAGGAGACCCAGTACTTC	CAISEPTGGEETQYF
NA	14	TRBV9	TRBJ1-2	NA	TGTGCCAGCAGCGTAGAGTCAGGGCCTTATGGCTACACCTTC	CASSVESGPYGYTF
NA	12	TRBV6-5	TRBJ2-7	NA	TGTGCCAGCAGTTCCGCCGCCTACGAGCAGTACTTC	CASSSAAYEQYF